This TCR beta chain was recorded in a study of neurological immune-mediated disorders. Study conclusions and caveats: Private repertoires in all groups were suggested, as expanded clones shared no CDR3 amino acid sequences across subjects.

TCRdb analysed the 5' RACE reads with MiXCR anew, one entry per CDR3 protein. The table records roughly 59,000 distinct CDR3 sequences, roughly 5% of them present only once. Germline CDR1 is LNHNV and CDR2 is YYDKDF (reference sequence). The CDR3 length is 14 residues. Trimming removed 1 base from V and 6 bases from J, with 10 bases in between. This clonotype was recorded at least ten times. Its matching antigen is unknown. The chain carries TRBV15 and TRBJ2-1; D uncertain. This TCR derives from a human donor with multiple sclerosis. The donor label of this sample is uncertain. Sequencing was carried out using PBMCs. The CDR3, as DNA: TGTGCCACCAGCAGAGGCCGAAGATTCAATGAGCAGTTCTTC. As protein: CATSRGRRFNEQFF.